This section outlines one TCR beta chain sequence together with its context. The PCR employed 60 Vbeta primers together with 13 Jbeta primers. Clones were read by immunoSEQ multiplex PCR, and TCRdb kept only the in-frame ones, dropping some. This table holds 150,000 to 200,000 clones, about 79% found once. This sample was taken from a study of cytomegalovirus exposure and HLA in healthy donors. Study at large: Earlier findings included roughly 120 million unique TCR beta sequences obtained from 150 million to 200 million T cells.

V was pared by 5 bases and J by 4 bases, with 6 bases between. The CDR3 has 12 residues. Germline V lookup: CDR1 MGHRA, CDR2 YSYEKL. This TCR came from a man aged 50 or older in good health and CMV-seropositive. The sample consisted of PBMCs. The chain recombines TRBV4-1 with TRBJ1-5; D unclear. The CDR3 protein is CASSGENQPQHF. As DNA, the CDR3 is TGCGCCAGCAGCGGAGAAAATCAGCCCCAGCATTTT.